What follows are 10 T cell receptor beta chains derived from one specimen sequenced in a study of shared clonotypes between healthy human individuals. The protocol was immunoSEQ multiplex PCR, while the TCRdb copy is restricted to in-frame clones and leaves out a portion. The sample holds nearly 750,000 clones; over 60% are singletons and the top ten take more than 1.5%. The specimen sequenced was memory CD4+ T cells sorted from blood. Subset here: CD45RA-negative fraction. All receptors derive from a woman aged 25 to 39 in good health.

The V call is TRBV2, the J call TRBJ2-3; 11 bases align to TRBD2. CDR1 and CDR2 from the germline V gene are SNHLY and FYNNEI. The CDR3 length is 17 residues. V lost 1 base and J lost 7; bases outside the gene matches: 10. This CDR3 reads CASSEGASGRQPYTQYF. DNA of the CDR3: TGTGCCAGCAGTGAAGGGGCTAGCGGGAGGCAACCTTATACGCAGTATTTT.

The chain recombines TRBV2 with TRBJ1-1; 7 positions agree with TRBD1. Germline V gives CDR1 SNHLY, CDR2 FYNNEI. The CDR3 is 11 amino acids. The V segment lost 6 bases and the J segment 8 bases; nucleotides outside the gene matches: 3. CDR3 bases: TGTGCCAGCAGGGCACAGGGGGAAGCTTTCTTT. Residues: CASRAQGEAFF.

The chain joins TRBV25-1 to TRBJ2-4; D unresolved. There are 13 residues in the CDR3. CDR1 is MGHDK, CDR2 SYGVNS, per germline. V dropped 3 bases and J dropped 9 bases, with 12 bases sitting between them. In DNA, the CDR3 is TGTGCCAGCAGTGACATAGACGAAAGCATTCAGTACTTC. Protein product: CASSDIDESIQYF.

V and J are TRBV5-5 and TRBJ2-7; tentatively, D is TRBD2 (5 bases). Trimming took off 0 bases at V and 9 bases at J, with 10 bases between the two ends. CDR1 is SGHKS and CDR2 is YYEKEE in the germline V gene (reference sequence). This CDR3 region has 12 residues. The CDR3 spells CASSLVEGRQYF. CDR3 DNA sequence: TGTGCCAGCAGCTTGGTTGAGGGTCGGCAGTACTTC.

About this clone: Different DNA sequences within this sample yield the same CDR3. The chain uses TRBV19 and TRBJ2-3, with a possible D match to TRBD2 (5 bases). This CDR3 has 14 amino acids. The ends were cut back, 11 bases at V and 2 bases at J, with 17 bases in the middle. Looked up from germline, CDR1 is LNHDA and CDR2 is SQIVND (reference sequence). CDR3 coding DNA: TGTGCCTCGAGGCCGAGCGGTTCCACAGATACGCAGTATTTT. Residues: CASRPSGSTDTQYF.

Of note for this clone: One end of the junction is discordant with germline, which a read error may explain. The V and J genes are TRBV4-2 and TRBJ2-7; D uncertain. CDR1 LGHNA and CDR2 YNFKEQ come from the germline V gene. The length of the CDR3 is 13 residues. The CDR3 loop is CASSQAAGSGKNF. CDR3 DNA: TGTGCCAGCAGCCAAGCGGCTGGATCGGGTAAGAACTTC.

In its sample, this clone was seen many times. The chain is built from TRBV19 and TRBJ2-7; perhaps TRBD1 as D (6 bases). This CDR3 has 13 residues. Germline CDR1 reads LNHDA; CDR2 reads SQIVND (reference sequence). V was pared by 6 bases and J by 4 bases, with 13 bases between. The CDR3 DNA is TGTGCCAGTAGCCGACAGGAGTCGTACGAGCAGTACTTC. Encoded protein: CASSRQESYEQYF.

This chain links TRBV11-2 with TRBJ1-2, with D unresolved. Germline CDR1 is SGHAT and CDR2 is FQNNGV. The CDR3 totals 14 residues. Trimming removed 6 bases from V and 5 bases from J, with 16 bases in between. CDR3 region: CASRGGAAAYGYTF. The DNA for the CDR3 is TGTGCCAGCAGAGGTGGCGCGGCTGCGTATGGCTACACCTTC. The full variable domain, in which reference TRBV11-2 and TRBJ1-2 provide the parts outside the CDR3, is EAGVAQSPRYKIIEKRQSVAFWCNPISGHATLYWYQQILGQGPKLLIQFQNNGVVDDSQLPKDRFSAERLKGVDSTLKIQPAKLEDSAVYLCASRGGAAAYGYTFGSGTRLTVV.

This chain connects TRBV2 to TRBJ1-1, with unresolved D. From germline, CDR1 is SNHLY and CDR2 FYNNEI. CDR3 length: 13 amino acids. V dropped 2 bases and J dropped 2 bases, with 6 bases sitting between them. This CDR3 is CASSENRNTEAFF. CDR3 DNA sequence: TGTGCCAGCAGTGAAAACAGAAACACTGAAGCTTTCTTT.

The rearrangement joins TRBV28 to TRBJ1-5; TRBD1 is a possible D gene (5 bases). Trimming took 6 bases from V and 7 from J, leaving 19 bases between them. The CDR3 extends over 15 amino acids. CDR1 is MDHEN, CDR2 SYDVKM, per germline. CDR3 in DNA: TGTGCCAGCAGCCTCCCCGGTCTAAGGGGACAGCCCCAGCATTTT. Amino acids: CASSLPGLRGQPQHF.